Presented here are 27 T cell receptor beta chains from one specimen sequenced in a study of T cells after yellow fever vaccination (dated by TCRdb to the late 2010s). What the treatment or condition label conveys for this sample: live attenuated yellow fever vaccine strain. Library method: 5' RACE. This sample was sequenced with an Illumina NovaSeq 6000. TCRdb itself trimmed the public reads at Q25 with fastp, ran MiXCR and retained productive beta chains. CDR3 protein sequences are deduplicated, and each keeps its most common genes and DNA. In all, the sample holds 250,000 to 400,000 distinct CDR3 sequences, and 4.1% of those were seen once. Of the sample, under 30% is held by the ten largest clones. The source was PBMCs, collected 5 days after the yellow fever booster vaccination. The receptors were sampled from a man between 18 and 35 years old who received the YFV17D yellow fever vaccine.

V usage is TRBV20-1 and J usage is TRBJ1-1; 10 bases match TRBD1. This CDR3 has 17 residues. J lost 6 bases, V lost 1 base, and 14 bases had no gene match. The V gene's germline CDR1 is DFQATT and CDR2 SNEGSKA (reference sequence). The CDR3 nucleotides are TGCAGTGCTAGAGGTCCCTTATCCGGGACAGGGGCTCCTGAAGCTTTCTTT. Translated, it gives CSARGPLSGTGAPEAFF.

This clonotype occurred a few times. V and J are TRBV19 and TRBJ1-1; the D gene is possibly TRBD1 (6 bases). Trimming shortened V by 7 bases and J by 4 bases, and 16 bases separated the two germline ends. In germline, CDR1 is LNHDA, CDR2 SQIVND (reference sequence). The CDR3 runs to 14 residues. The DNA for the CDR3 is TGTGCCAGTAAACACTCAGGGGACGTCACTGAAGCTTTCTTT. Translated: CASKHSGDVTEAFF.

The V gene is TRBV15, the J gene TRBJ2-1; D is ambiguous. V was pared by 7 bases and J by 8 bases, with 12 bases between. The CDR3 spans 12 residues. The V gene's germline CDR1 is LNHNV and CDR2 YYDKDF (reference sequence). CDR3 in amino acids: CATNERDDEQFF. The CDR3, as DNA: TGTGCCACCAACGAACGAGACGATGAGCAGTTCTTC.

There are a few counts of this clonotype. The gene calls are TRBV20-1 and TRBJ1-1; D is ambiguous. This CDR3 contains 15 residues. V shed 6 bases and J shed 0 bases, with 17 bases lying between them. Germline V gene lookup returns CDR1 DFQATT and CDR2 SNEGSKA (reference sequence). The CDR3 coding sequence is TGCAGTGCCCTCATGCCGATACACGTGAACACTGAAGCTTTCTTT. Protein: CSALMPIHVNTEAFF.

The gene calls are TRBV12-3 or TRBV12-4 and TRBJ1-1; D uncertain. The CDR3 spans 11 residues. V lost 5 bases and J lost 10, with 11 bases in between. Here the CDR3 DNA reads TGTGCCAGCAGTGAATACCTAAGAGCTTTCTTT. As protein: CASSEYLRAFF.

The J gene is TRBJ1-2, the V gene TRBV5-5, with D unresolved. Trimming cost V 2 bases and J 0 bases, with 8 bases left between them. The CDR3 extends over 14 amino acids. The germline V gene encodes CDR1 SGHKS and CDR2 YYEKEE (reference sequence). CDR3 sequence reads: CASSFGQSNYGYTF. CDR3 coding DNA: TGTGCCAGCAGCTTCGGGCAATCTAACTATGGCTACACCTTC.

The chain is built from TRBV5-6 and TRBJ2-2; TRBD1 agrees at 7 bases. The CDR3 is 15 amino acids. With 3 bases clipped from V and 2 bases from J, the junction kept 4 bases outside the gene matches. Germline loops: CDR1 SGHDT, CDR2 YYEEEE. The CDR3 loop is CASSWDRLNTGELFF. CDR3 DNA sequence: TGTGCCAGCAGCTGGGACAGACTTAACACCGGGGAGCTGTTTTTT.

The rearrangement uses TRBV4-1 and TRBJ2-7; 7 nucleotides line up with TRBD2. CDR1 is MGHRA, CDR2 YSYEKL, per germline. The CDR3 length is 15 residues. The J segment lost 0 bases and the V segment lost 0 bases, leaving 2 bases of the junction unmatched. CDR3 amino acids: CASSQEGGISYEQYF. Here the CDR3 DNA reads TGCGCCAGCAGCCAAGAGGGGGGGATCTCCTACGAGCAGTACTTC.

The chain employs TRBV18 and TRBJ1-6, with D hard to call. Trimming took off 3 bases at V and 8 bases at J, with 17 bases between the two ends. The CDR3 is 16 residues long. CDR1 KGHSH and CDR2 LQKENI come from the germline V gene. Here the CDR3 reads CASSPVGPGTYSPLHF. The CDR3, as DNA: TGTGCCAGCTCACCGGTTGGTCCGGGAACGTATTCACCCCTCCACTTT.

This clonotype was detected a few times. The chain has TRBV5-6 and TRBJ2-1; 7 bases map to TRBD1. The junction had 2 bases not matched to a gene; V was cut back by 3 bases and J by 2 bases. The CDR3 is 14 residues long. The germline CDR1 and CDR2 sequences are SGHDT and YYEEEE. CDR3 protein: CASSWGQTYNEQFF. For the CDR3, the DNA is TGTGCCAGCAGCTGGGGACAGACCTACAATGAGCAGTTCTTC.

The chain joins TRBV29-1 to TRBJ2-3; 11 bases map to TRBD2. The ends lost 6 bases at V and 4 bases at J; junction bases unmatched: 6. In germline, CDR1 is SQVTM, CDR2 ANQGSEA. This CDR3 comprises 14 residues. Here the CDR3 reads CSVRLAGGSDTQYF. The CDR3, as DNA: TGCAGCGTCCGCTTAGCGGGGGGGTCAGATACGCAGTATTTT.

This clonotype appeared a few times. Here the CDR3 DNA reads TGCAGTGCCCCTCAGGGGGTTCTTAGCAATCAGCCCCAGCATTTT. This translates into CSAPQGVLSNQPQHF. The chain combines TRBV20-1 with TRBJ1-5, with 7 positions matching TRBD1. Germline V lookup: CDR1 DFQATT, CDR2 SNEGSKA (reference sequence). Trimming removed 6 bases from V and 0 bases from J; junction bases left unmatched: 8. The CDR3 consists of 15 residues.

This clonotype was counted between two and nine times. The rearrangement joins TRBV7-8 to TRBJ2-1; 9 positions agree with TRBD2. This CDR3 contains 17 residues. Per germline, CDR1 SGHVS and CDR2 FQNEAQ. J was trimmed by 5 bases and V by 0 bases; bases with no gene match: 8. CDR3 DNA sequence: TGTGCCAGCAGCTTAGCGCTCAGCGGGGGGATGCACAATGAGCAGTTCTTC. It yields the protein CASSLALSGGMHNEQFF.

The genes are TRBV7-9 and TRBJ2-3; 10 positions match TRBD2. The V gene's germline CDR1 is SEHNR and CDR2 FQNEAQ (reference sequence). J was trimmed by 2 bases and V by 1 base; bases with no gene match: 6. This CDR3 is built from 17 residues. CDR3 amino acids: CASSLGASGGITDTQYF. In nucleotides, the CDR3 is TGTGCCAGCAGCTTAGGAGCTAGCGGGGGCATCACAGATACGCAGTATTTT.

This clonotype has more than one count but fewer than ten. The rearrangement joins TRBV20-1 to TRBJ2-5; 8 nucleotides align to TRBD2. CDR1 is DFQATT and CDR2 is SNEGSKA in the germline V gene (reference sequence). The CDR3 is 13 residues long. V was clipped by 5 bases and J by 1 base; unmatched bases: 3. In DNA, the CDR3 is TGCAGTGCTCATAGCGGGGCCCAAGAGACCCAGTACTTC. This codes for CSAHSGAQETQYF.

Many counts were recorded for this clonotype. The chain joins TRBV29-1 to TRBJ2-3; D is unclear. Trimming removed 6 bases from V and 0 bases from J, with 16 bases in between. Germline loops: CDR1 SQVTM, CDR2 ANQGSEA. The CDR3 is made up of 15 amino acids. CDR3 loop: CSVEAGTRSTDTQYF. As DNA, the CDR3 is TGCAGCGTCGAGGCCGGAACGAGAAGCACAGATACGCAGTATTTT.

The chain recombines TRBV5-5 with TRBJ2-7; 9 bases align to TRBD2. The germline V gene has CDR1 SGHKS and CDR2 YYEKEE (reference sequence). CDR3 size: 14 residues. V lost 4 bases, J lost 3 bases, and 5 bases stayed unmatched. This CDR3 is CASSIYSGGYEQYV. DNA for the CDR3: TGTGCCAGCAGCATCTATAGCGGGGGCTACGAGCAGTACGTC.

This clonotype was detected a few times. The gene calls are TRBV20-1 and TRBJ2-7; D is uncertain. This CDR3 region has 13 residues. The germline V and J ends were trimmed by 0 bases and 0 bases, with 6 bases remaining between them. Per germline, CDR1 DFQATT and CDR2 SNEGSKA (reference sequence). CDR3 residues: CSARDRYSYEQYF. The CDR3 nucleotides are TGCAGTGCTAGAGATAGGTACTCCTACGAGCAGTACTTC.

This clonotype was seen many times. The chain links TRBV4-2 to TRBJ1-1, with 9 nucleotides matching TRBD1. This CDR3 comprises 11 residues. The V gene end was trimmed by 6 bases and the J gene end by 11 bases; junction bases not matched to a gene: 4. Per germline, CDR1 LGHNA and CDR2 YNFKEQ. This CDR3 reads CASRDRGEAFF. The CDR3 coding sequence is TGTGCCAGCAGGGACAGGGGTGAGGCTTTCTTT.

This clonotype was detected ten times or more. This chain joins TRBV7-2 and TRBJ2-5; 8 bases are a match to TRBD2. This CDR3 has 14 amino acids. V lost 5 bases and J lost 6; bases outside the gene matches: 8. CDR1 and CDR2 (germline): SGHTA, FQGNSA. The DNA of the CDR3 is TGTGCCAGCAGCCGCGGGGGGCATCTAAAGACCCAGTACTTC. Translated: CASSRGGHLKTQYF.

In this sample, this clonotype turned up a few times. This rearrangement joins TRBV7-7 to TRBJ2-7, with 8 bases lining up with TRBD2. Trimming took 5 bases from V and 3 from J; bases not matched to a gene: 9. The germline V gene encodes CDR1 SSHAT and CDR2 FNYEAQ (reference sequence). There are 15 residues in the CDR3. CDR3 bases: TGTGCCAGCAGCCACGGAGCGGGGGCCTTCTACGAGCAGTACTTC. It codes for CASSHGAGAFYEQYF.

There are many counts of this clonotype. The J gene is TRBJ2-7, the V gene TRBV5-5; D is undetermined. Germline V CDR1 and CDR2: SGHKS, YYEKEE (reference sequence). Between the trimmed V and J ends, which lost 1 base and 5 bases, there was a span of 13 bases. CDR3 length equals 14 residues. The CDR3 is CASSLRRNDNEQYF. CDR3 nucleotides: TGTGCCAGCAGCTTGCGACGGAACGACAACGAGCAGTACTTC. The variable domain in full, with the rest retrieved from reference TRBV5-5 and TRBJ2-7, is DAGVTQSPTHLIKTRGQQVTLRCSPISGHKSVSWYQQVLGQGPQFIFQYYEKEERGRGNFPDRFSARQFPNYSSELNVNALLLGDSALYLCASSLRRNDNEQYFGPGTRLTVT.

There are a few counts of this clonotype. The chain employs TRBV19 and TRBJ1-6; D is unresolved. From germline, CDR1 is LNHDA and CDR2 SQIVND (reference sequence). The V end lost 6 bases, the J end lost 0 bases, and 9 bases lay between the germline ends. The CDR3 is 15 amino acids. CDR3 sequence reads: CASSQQTSYNSPLHF. For the CDR3, the DNA is TGTGCCAGTAGCCAGCAGACCTCCTATAATTCACCCCTCCACTTT.

This clonotype occurred a few times. The V gene is TRBV30, the J gene TRBJ1-1; no clear D. Germline assignment: CDR1 GTSNPN and CDR2 SVGIG (reference sequence). V gave up 0 bases and J gave up 0 bases, with 8 bases separating them. The CDR3 spans 14 residues. CDR3 region: CAWSVHQMNTEAFF. CDR3 nucleotides: TGTGCCTGGAGTGTACATCAGATGAACACTGAAGCTTTCTTT.

In its sample, this clonotype was seen a few times. The chain is built from TRBV25-1 and TRBJ1-4; a weak D match, TRBD1 (5 bases). Deletions cut 2 bases from V and 7 bases from J, with 17 bases between. CDR1 is MGHDK, CDR2 SYGVNS, per germline. The CDR3 has 16 amino acids. The CDR3 nucleotides read TGTGCCAGCAGTGAAGCCTTGGACACACTCGGTGAAAAACTGTTTTTT. It codes for CASSEALDTLGEKLFF.

CDR3 amino acids: CASRDVSGLDTQYF. In nucleotides, the CDR3 is TGTGCCAGCAGGGATGTTAGCGGGTTAGATACGCAGTATTTT. The rearrangement joins TRBV11-2 to TRBJ2-3; 7 bases align to TRBD2. Germline lookup yields CDR1 SGHAT and CDR2 FQNNGV. This CDR3 is 14 amino acids long. Germline trimming cut 6 bases from V and 5 bases from J; bases unmatched to any gene: 8.

This clonotype showed up just a few times. The rearrangement uses TRBV6-2 or TRBV6-3 and TRBJ2-7; D is tentatively TRBD1 or TRBD2 (5 bases each). The CDR3 totals 14 residues. V was pared by 0 bases and J by 3 bases, with 9 bases between. Germline V gives CDR1 MNHEY, CDR2 SVGEGT. CDR3 nucleotide sequence: TGTGCCAGCAGTTACTCCGCAGGGAGCTACGAGCAGTACTTC. Translating gives CASSYSAGSYEQYF.